Below are 23 T cell receptor beta chains sequenced from a single sample in a study of CD8 T cells in ankylosing spondylitis. TCRdb passed the 5' RACE reads through MiXCR, listing each CDR3 protein once. This sample has more than 150,000 distinct CDR3 sequences, with 13% found just once. Sequencing was carried out using blood, either unsorted or a sorted T cell fraction (not recorded which). Every receptor here comes from a male donor with ankylosing spondylitis or in good health (not recorded which).

The chain joins TRBV20-1 to TRBJ1-1, with a tentative D call TRBD1 (5 bases). Germline CDR1 is DFQATT and CDR2 is SNEGSKA (reference sequence). V was shortened by 6 bases and J by 0 bases, with 14 bases between the two germline ends. The CDR3 spans 14 residues. CDR3 nucleotide sequence: TGCAGTGCCACCGCATGGGGGATGAACACTGAAGCTTTCTTT. Translated: CSATAWGMNTEAFF.

V and J are TRBV4-1 and TRBJ2-5; perhaps TRBD1 as D (6 bases). The CDR3 has 17 amino acids. Trimming shortened V by 3 bases and J by 5 bases, and 22 bases separated the two germline ends. Germline loops: CDR1 MGHRA, CDR2 YSYEKL. CDR3 DNA: TGCGCCAGCAGCCAGAGGCCGCCGGGTGGGGGCGGGGAGACCCAGTACTTC. Translation: CASSQRPPGGGGETQYF.

This chain joins TRBV11-1 and TRBJ2-3; 11 bases fit TRBD2. The CDR3 has 20 amino acids. CDR1 SGHAT and CDR2 FQDESV come from the germline V gene (reference sequence). The V and J ends lost 4 bases and 5 bases, in that order; junction bases with no gene match: 20. Written as DNA, the CDR3 is TGTGCCAGCAGCTATCCGGGACTAGCGGAAAAACAAGGACGGGGAGATACGCAGTATTTT. Translation gives CASSYPGLAEKQGRGDTQYF. The variable domain in full, with the rest retrieved from reference TRBV11-1 and TRBJ2-3, is EAEVAQSPRYKITEKSQAVAFWCDPISGHATLYWYRQILGQGPELLVQFQDESVVDDSQLPKDRFSAERLKGVDSTLKIQPAELGDSAMYLCASSYPGLAEKQGRGDTQYFGPGTRLTVL.

The V and J genes are TRBV15 and TRBJ2-5; D might be TRBD2 (6 bases). V was cut by 0 bases and J by 4 bases, with 21 bases left in between. This CDR3 contains 18 residues. Per germline, CDR1 LNHNV and CDR2 YYDKDF (reference sequence). The CDR3 sequence is CATSREGAGPAEGETQYF. CDR3 DNA: TGTGCCACCAGCAGAGAAGGGGCGGGGCCCGCGGAAGGAGAGACCCAGTACTTC.

V is TRBV6-1 and J is TRBJ1-1; 9 positions agree with TRBD1. Germline V gene data show CDR1 as MNHNS and CDR2 as SASEGT. The CDR3 is 14 residues long. Trimming at V came to 8 bases and at J to 4 bases, leaving 8 bases not matched to a gene. CDR3: CASSIGGQGTEAFF. The CDR3, as DNA: TGTGCCAGCTCAATAGGGGGACAGGGCACTGAAGCTTTCTTT.

This clonotype has just a few counts. The chain couples TRBV7-9 to TRBJ2-5; perhaps TRBD2 as D (6 bases). Germline V gene lookup returns CDR1 SEHNR and CDR2 FQNEAQ (reference sequence). The CDR3 has 14 amino acids. With 2 bases removed from V and 5 bases from J, the gap between germline ends came to 12 bases. CDR3 protein: CASSLSLAGETQYF. The CDR3 nucleotides are TGTGCCAGCAGCTTATCACTAGCTGGGGAGACCCAGTACTTC.

The table lists this clonotype with many counts. This sequence joins TRBV4-1 and TRBJ2-1, with TRBD2 matching 10 bases. The CDR3 spans 16 residues. With V trimmed by 5 bases and J by 5 bases, 9 bases remained unmatched. Germline values: CDR1 MGHRA, CDR2 YSYEKL. CDR3 sequence: CASSFTSGIGNNEQFF. The CDR3 nucleotides are TGCGCCAGCAGCTTTACTAGCGGGATAGGGAACAATGAGCAGTTCTTC.

This rearrangement joins TRBV5-6 to TRBJ1-1; D gene uncertain. This CDR3 is built from 11 residues. CDR1 and CDR2 from the germline V gene are SGHDT and YYEEEE. V was clipped by 3 bases and J by 7 bases, with 7 bases between them. The CDR3 reads CASSSGFEAFF. CDR3 in DNA: TGTGCCAGCAGCTCGGGGTTTGAAGCTTTCTTT. Supplemented by reference TRBV5-6 and TRBJ1-1, the full variable domain reads DAGVTQSPTHLIKTRGQQVTLRCSPKSGHDTVSWYQQALGQGPQFIFQYYEEEERQRGNFPDRFSGHQFPNYSSELNVNALLLGDSALYLCASSSGFEAFFGQGTRLTVV.

The gene calls are TRBV12-3 or TRBV12-4 and TRBJ1-1; TRBD1 matches at 8 bases. The ends lost 6 bases at V and 4 bases at J; junction bases unmatched: 7. This CDR3 is built from 14 residues. CDR3 in amino acids: CASSPQGARTEAFF. In DNA form, the CDR3 reads TGTGCCAGCAGCCCCCAGGGGGCTCGCACTGAAGCTTTCTTT.

V gene TRBV27 combines with J gene TRBJ2-1; either TRBD1 or TRBD2 may supply D (6 bases each). V was trimmed by 2 bases and J by 0 bases, leaving 8 bases between them. The germline V gene encodes CDR1 MNHEY and CDR2 SMNVEV (reference sequence). The CDR3 sequence is 15 residues long. CDR3 sequence reads: CASSLGGPSYNEQFF. CDR3 nucleotide sequence: TGTGCCAGCAGTTTAGGGGGGCCCTCCTACAATGAGCAGTTCTTC.

This clonotype was found many times. The rearrangement links TRBV15 to TRBJ2-1; perhaps D is TRBD1 or TRBD2 (7 bases each). CDR1 and CDR2 (germline): LNHNV, YYDKDF (reference sequence). This CDR3 has 16 amino acids. Trimming left V 5 bases short and J 2 bases short, with 16 bases between. The CDR3 bases are TGTGCCACCAGCGGGGAGGGGGCCGGGGCCTACAATGAGCAGTTCTTC. It yields the protein CATSGEGAGAYNEQFF. Together with reference TRBV15 and TRBJ2-1, the CDR3 gives the full variable domain: DAMVIQNPRYQVTQFGKPVTLSCSQTLNHNVMYWYQQKSSQAPKLLFHYYDKDFNNEADTPDNFQSRRPNTSFCFLDIRSPGLGDTAMYLCATSGEGAGAYNEQFFGPGTRLTVL.

The CDR3 bases are TGTGCCAGCAGCGCTGAGCGGGGGAACTCCTACAATGAGCAGTTCTTC. It codes for CASSAERGNSYNEQFF. This chain uses TRBV9 with TRBJ2-1; 8 bases match TRBD2. Germline CDR1 is SGDLS and CDR2 is YYNGEE. The CDR3 is 16 amino acids. J was trimmed by 0 bases and V by 3 bases; bases with no gene match: 5.

Ten or more counts support this clonotype. V and J are TRBV5-1 and TRBJ1-1; D is uncertain. Trimming left V 0 bases short and J 0 bases short, with 12 bases between. The germline V gene encodes CDR1 SGHRS and CDR2 YFSETQ. The CDR3 length is 16 residues. CDR3 protein: CASSLGGRSLNTEAFF. The CDR3 nucleotides are TGCGCCAGCAGCTTGGGAGGCAGAAGTCTGAACACTGAAGCTTTCTTT.

V gene TRBV6-1 combines with J gene TRBJ2-7; TRBD2 agrees at 15 bases. The CDR3 spans 15 residues. Germline assignment: CDR1 MNHNS and CDR2 SASEGT. The junction had 4 bases not matched to a gene; V was cut back by 5 bases and J by 5 bases. CDR3 protein: CASSRTSGRADEQYF. The CDR3 DNA reads TGTGCCAGCAGTCGGACTAGCGGGAGGGCCGACGAGCAGTACTTC.

The sample holds a few counts of this clonotype. This chain uses TRBV24-1 with TRBJ1-1, with 7 bases identical to TRBD1. Germline loops: CDR1 KGHDR, CDR2 SFDVKD. After removal of 4 bases from V and 8 bases from J, the junction contained 3 bases not matched to a gene. The CDR3 totals 12 residues. CDR3 sequence: CATSDTTGEAFF. The DNA of the CDR3 is TGTGCCACCAGTGACACGACAGGGGAAGCTTTCTTT.

This clonotype showed up just a few times. The V gene is TRBV18, the J gene TRBJ1-2; D is ambiguous. The CDR3 sequence is 14 residues long. Germline CDR1 reads KGHSH; CDR2 reads LQKENI. The ends were cut back, 10 bases at V and 4 bases at J, with 19 bases in the middle. The CDR3 sequence: CATRNAQDVYGYTF. In nucleotides, the CDR3 is TGTGCCACCCGAAACGCGCAAGATGTCTATGGCTACACCTTC.

This clonotype was seen a handful of times. V is TRBV9 and J is TRBJ2-3; 7 bases map to TRBD2. Germline CDR1 and CDR2: SGDLS and YYNGEE. The CDR3 runs 13 residues. The ends lost 7 bases at V and 3 bases at J; junction bases unmatched: 5. CDR3 region: CASGGLETDTQYF. CDR3 DNA sequence: TGTGCCAGCGGAGGACTAGAAACAGATACGCAGTATTTT.

The V call is TRBV7-9, the J call TRBJ2-7; tentatively, D is TRBD2 (7 bases). Trimming shortened V by 5 bases and J by 1 base, and 18 bases separated the two germline ends. From germline, CDR1 is SEHNR and CDR2 FQNEAQ (reference sequence). The CDR3 covers 16 residues. CDR3 in DNA: TGTGCCAGCAGCCCCCCCCTAGGGGGGGCGTCCTACGAGCAGTACTTC. This gives the protein CASSPPLGGASYEQYF.

This clonotype came up a few times. As DNA, the CDR3 is TGTGCCAGCAGCCGACTAGCGGGGGGGCCTTCGTCCAAAAACATTCAGTACTTC. This gives the protein CASSRLAGGPSSKNIQYF. This rearrangement joins TRBV11-2 to TRBJ2-4; TRBD2 aligns across 14 bases. V dropped 5 bases and J dropped 2; count of bases not matched to a gene: 8. The CDR3 is made up of 18 amino acids. In germline, CDR1 is SGHAT, CDR2 FQNNGV.

This rearrangement joins TRBV13 to TRBJ2-5; D not certain. The CDR3 sequence is 14 residues long. Germline CDR1 reads PRHDT; CDR2 reads FYEKMQ (reference sequence). V lost 4 bases and J lost 3, with 12 bases in between. The CDR3 nucleotides read TGTGCCAGCAGCTCAAGGACGGACGAAGAGACCCAGTACTTC. This sequence encodes CASSSRTDEETQYF.

This clonotype showed up just once. The chain carries TRBV5-1 and TRBJ2-6; D may be TRBD2 (6 bases). The CDR3 runs 17 residues. Trimming removed 6 bases from V and 0 bases from J, with 16 bases in between. Germline-derived CDR1 and CDR2 are SGHRS and YFSETQ. The DNA of the CDR3 is TGCGCCAGCACTCCGGTAGCGGTGCTCTCTGGGGCCAACGTCCTGACTTTC. Translating it yields CASTPVAVLSGANVLTF.

The chain is built from TRBV5-6 and TRBJ2-1; 10 bases map to TRBD2. CDR3 length: 17 residues. Germline V gene sequence: CDR1 SGHDT, CDR2 YYEEEE. Trimming removed 1 base from V and 7 bases from J; junction bases left unmatched: 11. CDR3 nucleotide sequence: TGTGCCAGCAGCTTGTCTTTCCTAGCGGGAGTGGTTAATGAGCAGTTCTTC. Residues: CASSLSFLAGVVNEQFF.

The chain recombines TRBV5-5 with TRBJ2-3, with D perhaps assigned TRBD1 or TRBD2 (5 bases each). CDR3 length: 14 residues. Trimming removed 5 bases from V and 7 bases from J, with 17 bases in between. Germline V gene data show CDR1 as SGHKS and CDR2 as YYEKEE (reference sequence). In DNA form, the CDR3 reads TGTGCCAGCAGTAACCCGGGGCCGTCGAATACGCAGTATTTT. Translating it yields CASSNPGPSNTQYF.